One sample yielded the 10 T cell receptor beta chains listed below, sequenced in a study of OX40 agonist ivuxolimab in advanced cancers. Libraries were built with the immunoSEQ multiplex PCR assay. TCRdb provides this immuneACCESS table in a form limited to in-frame rearrangements. Some clones are lacking; in checked studies, under half of them reflect an unresolved V gene, and why the rest are absent is not known. Present in this sample are 100,000 or so clones, 95% to 97% of which were seen just once. Around 2% of the sample belongs to the ten largest clones. Sequenced material: CD4+ or CD8+ T cells sorted from blood, taken in a trial of the OX40 agonist ivuxolimab. These receptors were taken from an adult with an advanced solid tumor such as melanoma, head and neck, liver or kidney cancer.

The rearrangement uses TRBV27 and TRBJ2-3; D is unclear. From germline, CDR1 is MNHEY and CDR2 SMNVEV (reference sequence). Trimming removed 2 bases from V and 5 bases from J, with 11 bases in between. This CDR3 is built from 14 residues. The CDR3 nucleotides read TGTGCCAGCAGTTTACGGTCAAGTAGAGATACGCAGTATTTT. This gives the protein CASSLRSSRDTQYF.

The V and J genes are TRBV28 and TRBJ2-1, with 8 positions matching TRBD2. CDR1 MDHEN and CDR2 SYDVKM come from the germline V gene. This CDR3 is 13 amino acids long. With V trimmed by 4 bases and J by 8 bases, 4 bases remained unmatched. The CDR3 loop reads CASSSAGVDEQFF. In DNA, the CDR3 is TGTGCCAGCAGTTCAGCGGGAGTGGATGAGCAGTTCTTC.

The rearrangement uses TRBV28 and TRBJ2-1; unclear D gene. CDR1 and CDR2 from the germline V gene are MDHEN and SYDVKM. Trimming removed 6 bases at V and 4 bases at J, with 10 bases between. This CDR3 comprises 13 residues. CDR3: CASSSLGYNEQFF. CDR3 sequence (DNA): TGTGCCAGCAGCTCCCTGGGGTACAATGAGCAGTTCTTC.

This chain joins TRBV19 and TRBJ1-5; D might be TRBD1 (6 bases). The CDR3 consists of 13 residues. V gave up 4 bases and J gave up 8 bases, with 12 bases separating them. Germline V gene lookup returns CDR1 LNHDA and CDR2 SQIVND (reference sequence). CDR3 sequence: CASSTVEGEPQHF. The CDR3 DNA reads TGTGCCAGTAGTACCGTTGAGGGGGAGCCCCAGCATTTT.

The genes are TRBV27 and TRBJ2-7, with 10 bases lining up with TRBD2. The V gene end was trimmed by 8 bases and the J gene end by 5 bases; junction bases not matched to a gene: 15. The length of the CDR3 is 16 residues. Per germline, CDR1 MNHEY and CDR2 SMNVEV (reference sequence). CDR3 region: CASALSGVAGGHEQYF. CDR3 nucleotides: TGTGCCAGCGCCCTATCGGGGGTAGCGGGGGGTCACGAGCAGTACTTC.

This chain uses TRBV10-1 with TRBJ1-1; perhaps TRBD1 as D (6 bases). CDR1 is WNHNN, CDR2 SYGVQD, per germline (reference sequence). The V end was cut by 2 bases, the J end by 5 bases, with 12 bases between. The CDR3 is 14 residues long. The CDR3 here is CASSEGQGRTEAFF. The CDR3 bases are TGCGCCAGCAGTGAGGGGCAGGGGAGAACTGAAGCTTTCTTT.

This chain connects TRBV7-9 to TRBJ2-7; 10 nucleotides align to TRBD1. CDR1 and CDR2 from the germline V gene are SEHNR and FQNEAQ (reference sequence). V dropped 5 bases and J dropped 2; count of bases not matched to a gene: 3. CDR3 length: 14 amino acids. The CDR3 is CASSKTGGPYEQYF. CDR3 bases: TGTGCCAGCAGCAAGACAGGGGGCCCCTACGAGCAGTACTTC.

This chain joins TRBV28 and TRBJ1-1; a weak D match, TRBD1 (5 bases). CDR1 is MDHEN, CDR2 SYDVKM, per germline. V gave up 2 bases and J gave up 4 bases, with 20 bases separating them. The CDR3 has 17 residues. As DNA, the CDR3 is TGTGCCAGCAGTTTAGCCGGGACTTTTATCGGGGGCACTGAAGCTTTCTTT. Translating gives CASSLAGTFIGGTEAFF.

This rearrangement joins TRBV7-6 to TRBJ2-1; weak D call: TRBD2 (5 bases). The V end was cut by 2 bases, the J end by 2 bases, with 19 bases between. Looked up from germline, CDR1 is SGHVS and CDR2 is FNYEAQ. The CDR3 is 18 residues long. The CDR3 loop is CASSLMGSERFPYNEQFF. The CDR3 DNA follows: TGTGCCAGCAGCTTAATGGGGTCAGAGCGGTTTCCCTACAATGAGCAGTTCTTC.

This chain uses TRBV6-1 with TRBJ2-7; TRBD2 agrees at 8 bases. The trim removed 7 bases at V and 2 bases at J, leaving 7 bases unmatched. CDR3 length: 14 residues. Germline CDR1 MNHNS, CDR2 SASEGT. The CDR3 region has the DNA TGTGCCAGCACACGGCGGGAGGCGACCTACGAGCAGTACTTC. As protein: CASTRREATYEQYF.